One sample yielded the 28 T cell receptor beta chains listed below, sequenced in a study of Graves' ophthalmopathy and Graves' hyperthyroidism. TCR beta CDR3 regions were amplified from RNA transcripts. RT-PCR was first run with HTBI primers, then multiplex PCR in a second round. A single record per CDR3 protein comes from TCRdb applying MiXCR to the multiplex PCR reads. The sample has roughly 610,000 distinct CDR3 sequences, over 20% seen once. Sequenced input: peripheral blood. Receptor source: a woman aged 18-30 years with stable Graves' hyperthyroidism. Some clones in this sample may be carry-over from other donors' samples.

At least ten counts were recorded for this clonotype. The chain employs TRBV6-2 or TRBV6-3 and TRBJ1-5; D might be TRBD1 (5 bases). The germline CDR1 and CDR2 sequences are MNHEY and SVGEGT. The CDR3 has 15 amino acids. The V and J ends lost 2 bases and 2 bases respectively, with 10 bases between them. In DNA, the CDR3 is TGTGCCAGCAGTTACAGGGGTCTAGGCAATCAGCCCCAGCATTTT. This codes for CASSYRGLGNQPQHF.

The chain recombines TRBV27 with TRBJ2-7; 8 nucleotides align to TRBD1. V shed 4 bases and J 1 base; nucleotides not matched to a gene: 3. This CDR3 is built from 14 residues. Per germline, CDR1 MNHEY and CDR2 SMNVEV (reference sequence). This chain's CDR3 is CASSYRGESYEQYF. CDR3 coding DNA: TGTGCCAGCAGTTACAGGGGGGAGTCCTACGAGCAGTACTTC.

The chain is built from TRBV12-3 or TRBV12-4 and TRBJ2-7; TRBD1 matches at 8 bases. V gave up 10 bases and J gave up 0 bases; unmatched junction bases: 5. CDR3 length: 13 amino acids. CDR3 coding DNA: TGTGCCACCTGGGACAGGATCTCCTACGAGCAGTACTTC. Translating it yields CATWDRISYEQYF.

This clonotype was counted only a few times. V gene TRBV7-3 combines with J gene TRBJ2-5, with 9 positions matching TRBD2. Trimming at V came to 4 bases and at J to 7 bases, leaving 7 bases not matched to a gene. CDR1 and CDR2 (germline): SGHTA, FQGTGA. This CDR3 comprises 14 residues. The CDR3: CASSWAGGRGTQYF. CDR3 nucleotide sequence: TGTGCCAGCAGCTGGGCGGGGGGGCGAGGGACCCAGTACTTC.

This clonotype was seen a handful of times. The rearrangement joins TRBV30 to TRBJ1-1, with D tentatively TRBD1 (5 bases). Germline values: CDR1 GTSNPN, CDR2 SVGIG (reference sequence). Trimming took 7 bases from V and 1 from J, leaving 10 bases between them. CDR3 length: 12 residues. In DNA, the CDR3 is TGTGCCTCACGACAGCAGAACACTGAAGCTTTCTTT. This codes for CASRQQNTEAFF.

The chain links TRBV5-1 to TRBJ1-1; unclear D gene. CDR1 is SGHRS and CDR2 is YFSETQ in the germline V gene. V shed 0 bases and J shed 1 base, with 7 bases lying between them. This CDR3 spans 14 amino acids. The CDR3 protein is CASSLGVSNTEAFF. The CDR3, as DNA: TGCGCCAGCAGCTTGGGGGTTTCGAACACTGAAGCTTTCTTT. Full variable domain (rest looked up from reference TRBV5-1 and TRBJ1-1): KAGVTQTPRYLIKTRGQQVTLSCSPISGHRSVSWYQQTPGQGLQFLFEYFSETQRNKGNFPGRFSGRQFSNSRSEMNVSTLELGDSALYLCASSLGVSNTEAFFGQGTRLTVV.

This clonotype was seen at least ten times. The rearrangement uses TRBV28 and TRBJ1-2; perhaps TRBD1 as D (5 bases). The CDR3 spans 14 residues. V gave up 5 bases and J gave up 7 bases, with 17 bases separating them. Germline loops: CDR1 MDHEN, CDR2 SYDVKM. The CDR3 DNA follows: TGTGCCAGCAGTCTCGGGAGGGGAACTAGTGGCTACACCTTC. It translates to CASSLGRGTSGYTF.

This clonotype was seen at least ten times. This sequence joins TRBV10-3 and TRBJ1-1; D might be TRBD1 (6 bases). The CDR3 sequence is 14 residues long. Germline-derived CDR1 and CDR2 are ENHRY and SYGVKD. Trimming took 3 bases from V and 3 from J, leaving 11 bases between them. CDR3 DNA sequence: TGTGCCATCAGTGAAGGGGGGTTGTACACTGAAGCTTTCTTT. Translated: CAISEGGLYTEAFF.

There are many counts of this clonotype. CDR3 loop: CASSVPGQGSYEQYF. Written as DNA, the CDR3 is TGTGCCAGCAGTGTTCCGGGACAGGGGTCGTACGAGCAGTACTTC. The chain couples TRBV6-2 or TRBV6-3 to TRBJ2-7, with 10 bases matching TRBD1. This CDR3 spans 15 amino acids. V trimming: 5 bases; J trimming: 4 bases; junction bases outside the gene matches: 8. CDR1 and CDR2 (germline): MNHEY, SVGEGT.

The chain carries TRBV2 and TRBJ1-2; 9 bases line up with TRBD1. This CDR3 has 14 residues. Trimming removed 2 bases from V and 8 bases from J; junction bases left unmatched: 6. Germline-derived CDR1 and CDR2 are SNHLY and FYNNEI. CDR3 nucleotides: TGTGCCAGCAGTGAATTCACAGGGGGCGAGGGCTACACCTTC. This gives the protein CASSEFTGGEGYTF.

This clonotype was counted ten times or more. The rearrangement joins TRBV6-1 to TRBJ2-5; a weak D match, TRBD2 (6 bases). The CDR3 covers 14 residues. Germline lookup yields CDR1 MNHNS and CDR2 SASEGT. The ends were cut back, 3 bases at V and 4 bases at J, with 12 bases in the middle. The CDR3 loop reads CASSELQGGETQYF. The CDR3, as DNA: TGTGCCAGCAGTGAGCTCCAGGGAGGAGAGACCCAGTACTTC.

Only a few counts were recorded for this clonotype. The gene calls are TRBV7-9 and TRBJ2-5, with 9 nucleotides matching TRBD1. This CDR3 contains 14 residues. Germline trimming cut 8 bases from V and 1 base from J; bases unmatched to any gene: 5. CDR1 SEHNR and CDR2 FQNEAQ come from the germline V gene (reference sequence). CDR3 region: CASGDRAFQETQYF. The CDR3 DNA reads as TGTGCCAGCGGGGACAGGGCCTTCCAAGAGACCCAGTACTTC.

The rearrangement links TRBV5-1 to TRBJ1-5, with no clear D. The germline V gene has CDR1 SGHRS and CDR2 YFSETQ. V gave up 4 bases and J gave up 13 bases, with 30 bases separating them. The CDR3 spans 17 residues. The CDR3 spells CASSPGIFGDQSSPQHF. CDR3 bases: TGCGCCAGCAGCCCTGGCATATTCGGCGATCAATCATCGCCTCAGCATTTT. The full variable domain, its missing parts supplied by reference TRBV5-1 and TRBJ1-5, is KAGVTQTPRYLIKTRGQQVTLSCSPISGHRSVSWYQQTPGQGLQFLFEYFSETQRNKGNFPGRFSGRQFSNSRSEMNVSTLELGDSALYLCASSPGIFGDQSSPQHFGDGTRLSIL.

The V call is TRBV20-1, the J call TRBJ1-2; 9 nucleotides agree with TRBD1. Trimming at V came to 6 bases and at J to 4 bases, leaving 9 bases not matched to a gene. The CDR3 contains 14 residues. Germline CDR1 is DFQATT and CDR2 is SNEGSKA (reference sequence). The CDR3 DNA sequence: TGCAGTGCACTGGGACAGGGAGAAGTCTATGGCTACACCTTC. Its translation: CSALGQGEVYGYTF.

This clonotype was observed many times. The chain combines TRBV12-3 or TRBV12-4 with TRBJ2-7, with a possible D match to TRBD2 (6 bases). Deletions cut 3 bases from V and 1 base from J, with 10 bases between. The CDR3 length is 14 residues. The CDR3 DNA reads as TGTGCCAGCAGTTTCTCAGGGACTTCCTACGAGCAGTACTTC. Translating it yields CASSFSGTSYEQYF.

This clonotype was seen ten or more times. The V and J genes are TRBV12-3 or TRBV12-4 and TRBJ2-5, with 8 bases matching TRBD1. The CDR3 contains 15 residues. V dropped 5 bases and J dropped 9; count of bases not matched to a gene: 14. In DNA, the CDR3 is TGTGCCAGCAGTAAAGACAACCTATCACAGGGGGCCCAGTACTTC. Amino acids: CASSKDNLSQGAQYF.

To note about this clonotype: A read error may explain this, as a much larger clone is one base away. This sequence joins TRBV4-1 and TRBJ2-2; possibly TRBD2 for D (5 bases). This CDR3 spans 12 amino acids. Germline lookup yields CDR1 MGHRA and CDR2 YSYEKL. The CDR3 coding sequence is TGCGCCAGCAGCCAAGAGACCGGGGAGCTGTTGTTT. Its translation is CASSQETGELLF.

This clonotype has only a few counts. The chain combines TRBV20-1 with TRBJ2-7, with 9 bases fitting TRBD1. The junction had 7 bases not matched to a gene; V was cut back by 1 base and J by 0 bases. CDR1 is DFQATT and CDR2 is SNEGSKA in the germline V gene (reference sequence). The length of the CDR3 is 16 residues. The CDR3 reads CSARGDRAESSYEQYF. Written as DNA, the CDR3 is TGCAGTGCTAGAGGGGACAGGGCCGAGAGCTCCTACGAGCAGTACTTC.

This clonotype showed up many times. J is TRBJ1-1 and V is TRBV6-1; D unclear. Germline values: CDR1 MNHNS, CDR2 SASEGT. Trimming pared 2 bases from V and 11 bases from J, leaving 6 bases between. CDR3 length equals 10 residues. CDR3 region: CASSEYGAFF. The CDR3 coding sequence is TGTGCCAGCAGTGAATATGGTGCTTTCTTT.

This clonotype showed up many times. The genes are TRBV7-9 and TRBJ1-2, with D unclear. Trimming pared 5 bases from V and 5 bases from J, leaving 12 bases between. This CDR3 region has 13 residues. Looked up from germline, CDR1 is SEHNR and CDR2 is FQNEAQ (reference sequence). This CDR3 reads CASSPNEVYGYTF. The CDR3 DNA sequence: TGTGCCAGCAGCCCTAACGAGGTATATGGCTACACCTTC. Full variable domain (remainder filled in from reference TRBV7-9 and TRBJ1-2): DTGVSQNPRHKITKRGQNVTFRCDPISEHNRLYWYRQTLGQGPEFLTYFQNEAQLEKSRLLSDRFSAERPKGSFSTLEIQRTEQGDSAMYLCASSPNEVYGYTFGSGTRLTVV.

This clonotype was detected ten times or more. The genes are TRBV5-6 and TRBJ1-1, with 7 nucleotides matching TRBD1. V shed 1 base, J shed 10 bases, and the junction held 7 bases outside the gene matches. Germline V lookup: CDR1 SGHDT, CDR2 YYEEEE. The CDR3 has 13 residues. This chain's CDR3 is CASSLSTGLPAFF. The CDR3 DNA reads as TGTGCCAGCAGCTTGTCGACAGGGCTGCCAGCTTTCTTT.

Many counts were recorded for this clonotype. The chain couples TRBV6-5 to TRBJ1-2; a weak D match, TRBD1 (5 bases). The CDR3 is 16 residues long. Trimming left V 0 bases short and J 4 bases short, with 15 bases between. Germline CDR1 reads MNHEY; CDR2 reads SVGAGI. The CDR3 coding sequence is TGTGCCAGCAGTTACTCGGGGCAGCCTTCGGGCTATGGCTACACCTTC. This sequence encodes CASSYSGQPSGYGYTF.

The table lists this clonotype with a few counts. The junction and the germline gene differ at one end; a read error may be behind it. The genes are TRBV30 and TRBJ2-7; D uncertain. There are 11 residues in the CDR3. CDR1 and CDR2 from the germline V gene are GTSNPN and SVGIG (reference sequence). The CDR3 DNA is TGTGCCTGGAGTGTACGGGTGATGCAGCACTTC. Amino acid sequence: CAWSVRVMQHF.

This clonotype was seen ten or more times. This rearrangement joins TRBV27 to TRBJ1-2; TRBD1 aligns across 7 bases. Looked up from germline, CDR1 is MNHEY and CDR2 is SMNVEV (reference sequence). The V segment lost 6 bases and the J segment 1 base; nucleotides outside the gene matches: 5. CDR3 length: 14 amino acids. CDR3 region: CASRGTVFNYGYTF. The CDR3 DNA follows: TGTGCCAGCAGGGGGACAGTTTTTAACTATGGCTACACCTTC.

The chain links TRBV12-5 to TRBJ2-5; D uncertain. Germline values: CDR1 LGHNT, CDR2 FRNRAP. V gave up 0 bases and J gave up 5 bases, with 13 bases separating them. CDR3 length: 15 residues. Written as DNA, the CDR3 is TGTGCTAGTGGTTTGGTACTCCCAGGCGATGAGACCCAGTACTTC. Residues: CASGLVLPGDETQYF.

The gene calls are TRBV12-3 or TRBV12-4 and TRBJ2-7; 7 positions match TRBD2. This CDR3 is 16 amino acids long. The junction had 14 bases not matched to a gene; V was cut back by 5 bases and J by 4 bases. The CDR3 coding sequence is TGTGCCAGCAGTCAGGGAGGGTCAGGGATGCGGTACGAGCAGTACTTC. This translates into CASSQGGSGMRYEQYF.

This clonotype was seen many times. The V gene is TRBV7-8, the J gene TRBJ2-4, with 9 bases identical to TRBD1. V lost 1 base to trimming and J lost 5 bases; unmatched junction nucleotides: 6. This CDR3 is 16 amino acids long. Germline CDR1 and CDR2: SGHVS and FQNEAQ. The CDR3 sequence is CASSLVQGAGENIQYF. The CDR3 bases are TGTGCCAGCAGCTTAGTACAGGGGGCTGGGGAAAACATTCAGTACTTC.

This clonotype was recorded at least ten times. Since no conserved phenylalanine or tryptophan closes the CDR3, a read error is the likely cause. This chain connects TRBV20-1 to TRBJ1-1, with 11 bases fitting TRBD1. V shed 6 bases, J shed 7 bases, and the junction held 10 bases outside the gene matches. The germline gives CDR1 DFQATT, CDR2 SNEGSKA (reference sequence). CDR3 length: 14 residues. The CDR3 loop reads CSALDRGQYGEAFL. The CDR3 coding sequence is TGCAGTGCACTGGACAGGGGGCAGTACGGTGAAGCTTTCCTT.